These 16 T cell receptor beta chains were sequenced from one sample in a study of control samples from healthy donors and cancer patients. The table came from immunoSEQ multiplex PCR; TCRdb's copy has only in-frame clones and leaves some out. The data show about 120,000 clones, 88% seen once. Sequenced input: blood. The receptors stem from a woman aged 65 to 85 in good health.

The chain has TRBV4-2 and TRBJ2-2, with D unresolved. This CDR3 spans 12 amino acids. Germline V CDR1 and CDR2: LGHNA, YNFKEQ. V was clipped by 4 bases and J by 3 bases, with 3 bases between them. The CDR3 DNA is TGTGCCAGCAGCCCCGACACCGGGGAGCTGTTTTTT. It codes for CASSPDTGELFF.

CDR3 sequence reads: CASSLSGGIEQFF. The CDR3 DNA reads TGTGCCAGCAGTTTATCGGGAGGCATCGAGCAGTTCTTC. The chain combines TRBV27 with TRBJ2-1, with D perhaps matching TRBD2 (6 bases). Between the trimmed V and J ends, which lost 0 bases and 10 bases, there was a span of 10 bases. Per germline, CDR1 MNHEY and CDR2 SMNVEV (reference sequence). The CDR3 is 13 amino acids.

The DNA of the CDR3 is TGTGCCACCAGTGATTTTAAGGGGGCAGGGGAGACCCAGTACTTC. Translated: CATSDFKGAGETQYF. V gene TRBV24-1 combines with J gene TRBJ2-5, with TRBD1 identical over 7 bases. The CDR3 has 15 residues. J gave up 5 bases and V 1 base, and 6 bases lay outside the gene matches. CDR1 and CDR2 (germline): KGHDR, SFDVKD.

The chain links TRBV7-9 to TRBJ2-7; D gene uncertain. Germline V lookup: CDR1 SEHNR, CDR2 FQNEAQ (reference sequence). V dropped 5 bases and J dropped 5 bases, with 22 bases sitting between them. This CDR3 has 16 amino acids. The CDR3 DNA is TGTGCCAGCAGCCGCATGATGGCAGTCCTGGGCAACGAGCAGTACTTC. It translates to CASSRMMAVLGNEQYF.

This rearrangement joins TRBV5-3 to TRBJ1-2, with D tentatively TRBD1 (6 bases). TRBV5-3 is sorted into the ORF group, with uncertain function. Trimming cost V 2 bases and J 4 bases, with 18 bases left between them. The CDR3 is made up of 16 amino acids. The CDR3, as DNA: TGTGCCAGAAGCTTTTGCCCCCCGGACAGAGCCTATGGCTACACCTTC. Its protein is CARSFCPPDRAYGYTF.

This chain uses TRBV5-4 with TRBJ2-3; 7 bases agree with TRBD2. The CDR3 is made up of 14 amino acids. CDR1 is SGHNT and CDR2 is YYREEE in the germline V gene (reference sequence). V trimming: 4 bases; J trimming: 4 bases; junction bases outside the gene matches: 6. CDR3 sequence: CASSLGGDPDTQYF. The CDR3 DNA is TGTGCCAGCAGCCTGGGGGGGGACCCAGATACGCAGTATTTT.

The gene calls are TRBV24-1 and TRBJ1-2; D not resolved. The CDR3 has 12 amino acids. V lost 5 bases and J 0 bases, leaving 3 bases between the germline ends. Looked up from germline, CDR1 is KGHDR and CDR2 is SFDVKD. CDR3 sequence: CATSGTNYGYTF. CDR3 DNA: TGTGCCACCAGTGGGACTAACTATGGCTACACCTTC.

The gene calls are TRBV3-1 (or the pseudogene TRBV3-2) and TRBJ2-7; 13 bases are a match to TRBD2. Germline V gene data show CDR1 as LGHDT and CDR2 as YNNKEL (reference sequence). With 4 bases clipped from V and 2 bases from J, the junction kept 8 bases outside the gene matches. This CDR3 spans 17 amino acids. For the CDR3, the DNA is TGTGCCAGCAGCCGGACTAGCGGGGGCGCAAGGACCTACGAGCAGTACTTC. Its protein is CASSRTSGGARTYEQYF.

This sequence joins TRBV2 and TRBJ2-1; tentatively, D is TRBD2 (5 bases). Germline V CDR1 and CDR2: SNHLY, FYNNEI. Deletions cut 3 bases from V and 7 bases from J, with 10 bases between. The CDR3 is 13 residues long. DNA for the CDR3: TGTGCCAGCAGTGACGGGGTACAAAATGAGCAGTTCTTC. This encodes CASSDGVQNEQFF.

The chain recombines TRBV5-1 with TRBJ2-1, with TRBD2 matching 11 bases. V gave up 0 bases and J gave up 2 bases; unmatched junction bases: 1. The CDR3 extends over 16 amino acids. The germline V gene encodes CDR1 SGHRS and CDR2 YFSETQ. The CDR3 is CASSLASGGTYNEQFF. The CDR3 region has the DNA TGCGCCAGCAGCTTGGCTAGCGGGGGGACCTACAATGAGCAGTTCTTC.

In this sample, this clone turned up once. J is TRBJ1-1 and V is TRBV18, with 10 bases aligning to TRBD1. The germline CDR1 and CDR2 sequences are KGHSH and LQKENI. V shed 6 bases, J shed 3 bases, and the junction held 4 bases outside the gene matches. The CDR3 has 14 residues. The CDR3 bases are TGTGCCAGCTCGCAGGACAGGGGGGACACTGAAGCTTTCTTT. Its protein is CASSQDRGDTEAFF.

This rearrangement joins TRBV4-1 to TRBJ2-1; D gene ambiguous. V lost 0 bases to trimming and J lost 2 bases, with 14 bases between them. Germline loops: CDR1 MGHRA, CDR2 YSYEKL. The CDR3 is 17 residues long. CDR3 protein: CASSQDRRRATYNEQFF. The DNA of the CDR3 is TGCGCCAGCAGCCAAGATAGGAGACGAGCTACCTACAATGAGCAGTTCTTC.

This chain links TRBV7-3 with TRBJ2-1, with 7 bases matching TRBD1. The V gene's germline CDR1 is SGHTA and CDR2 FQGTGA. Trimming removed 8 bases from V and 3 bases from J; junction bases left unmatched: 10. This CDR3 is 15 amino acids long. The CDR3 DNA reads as TGTGCCAGCTCACTTGACAGGGTAAACTACAATGAGCAGTTCTTC. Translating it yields CASSLDRVNYNEQFF.

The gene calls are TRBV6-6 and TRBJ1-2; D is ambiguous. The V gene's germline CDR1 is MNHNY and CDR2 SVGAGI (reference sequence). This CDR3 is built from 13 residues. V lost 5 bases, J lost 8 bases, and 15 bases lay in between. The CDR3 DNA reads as TGTGCCAGCAGTCCCGGGCCGACGGGCGGCTACACCTTC. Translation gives CASSPGPTGGYTF.

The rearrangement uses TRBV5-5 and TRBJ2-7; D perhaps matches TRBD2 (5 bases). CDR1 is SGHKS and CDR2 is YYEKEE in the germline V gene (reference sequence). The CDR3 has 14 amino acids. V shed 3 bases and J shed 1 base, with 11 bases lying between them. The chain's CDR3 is CASSWETASYEQYF. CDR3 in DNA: TGTGCCAGCAGCTGGGAGACTGCATCCTACGAGCAGTACTTC.

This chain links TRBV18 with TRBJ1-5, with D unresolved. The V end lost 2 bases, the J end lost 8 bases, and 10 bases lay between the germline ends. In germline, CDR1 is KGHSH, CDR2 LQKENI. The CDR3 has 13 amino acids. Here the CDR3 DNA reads TGTGCCAGCTCACCAGGGGATTTGGAGCCCCAGCATTTT. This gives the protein CASSPGDLEPQHF. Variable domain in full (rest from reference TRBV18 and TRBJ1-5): NAGVMQNPRHLVRRRGQEARLRCSPMKGHSHVYWYRQLPEEGLKFMVYLQKENIIDESGMPKERFSAEFPKEGPSILRIQQVVRGDSAAYFCASSPGDLEPQHFGDGTRLSIL.